A selection of T cell receptor beta chains follows, all from one sample in a study of CD8 T cells in ankylosing spondylitis. MiXCR was run by TCRdb on the 5' RACE reads, yielding one entry per CDR3 protein. The sample lists around 230,000 distinct CDR3 sequences, approximately 8% seen once, with 4.5% to 5% in the top ten. Sequenced sample: blood, either unsorted or a sorted T cell fraction (not recorded which). The receptors originated from a female donor with ankylosing spondylitis or in good health (not recorded which). Both conserved end residues are part of each CDR3. The order of the fields is J gene, D gene, CDR3 length, clone size, V gene, CDR3 protein, CDR3 DNA. The D gene is left open where the match is weak. Clone sizes are given selectively: once, few, many, or a class where the clone is expanded.

TRBJ2-1 | TRBD2 | 16 | . | TRBV7-2 | CASSLPRLAGFNEQFF | TGTGCCAGCAGCTTGCCTCGACTAGCGGGTTTCAATGAGCAGTTCTTC
TRBJ1-2 | . | 15 | many | TRBV3-1 | CASSQDGGWSYGYTF | TGTGCCAGCAGCCAAGACGGAGGATGGAGCTATGGCTACACCTTC
TRBJ2-1 | . | 13 | many | TRBV19 | CASSPRPNNEQFF | TGTGCCAGTAGTCCACGTCCCAACAATGAGCAGTTCTTC
TRBJ2-2 | . | 15 | many | TRBV6-1 | CASSGTWANTGELFF | TGTGCCAGCAGCGGAACATGGGCGAACACCGGGGAGCTGTTTTTT
TRBJ2-7 | . | 11 | many | TRBV20-1 | CSASTAYEQYF | TGCAGTGCTAGTACGGCATACGAGCAGTACTTC
TRBJ1-6 | . | 14 | . | TRBV20-1 | CSASMTDSNSPLHF | TGCAGTGCTAGTATGACTGACTCTAATTCACCCCTCCACTTT
TRBJ2-7 | TRBD1 | 14 | many | TRBV6-2/TRBV6-3 | CASNRDRLTYEQYF | TGTGCCAGCAATAGGGACAGGCTAACCTACGAGCAGTACTTC
TRBJ2-4 | . | 14 | many | TRBV5-6 | CASSRVGPKNIQYF | TGTGCCAGCAGTCGGGTGGGTCCCAAAAACATTCAGTACTTC
TRBJ1-2 | . | 12 | few | TRBV6-1 | CASSHTLYDDTF | TGTGCCAGCAGCCATACCTTGTACGACGACACCTTC
TRBJ1-2 | TRBD1 | 15 | many | TRBV28 | CASSLGTGGPYGYTF | TGTGCCAGCAGTTTGGGGACAGGGGGCCCCTATGGCTACACCTTC
TRBJ2-1 | . | 16 | many | TRBV24-1 | CATSDGRLGSYNEQFF | TGTGCCACCAGTGACGGGAGACTAGGCAGCTACAATGAGCAGTTCTTC
TRBJ2-3 | . | 14 | many | TRBV5-1 | CASSFRRFEDTQYF | TGCGCCAGCAGCTTCCGGCGGTTCGAGGATACGCAGTATTTT
TRBJ2-1 | TRBD2 | 19 | many | TRBV11-1 | CASGALLPLGTSEDNEQFF | TGTGCCAGCGGCGCCCTATTACCCCTCGGGACTAGCGAAGACAATGAGCAGTTCTTC
TRBJ2-1 | TRBD1 | 15 | . | TRBV19 | CASSIGTGRGDEQFF | TGTGCCAGTAGTATCGGGACAGGGAGAGGAGATGAGCAGTTCTTC
TRBJ1-1 | TRBD1 | 15 | . | TRBV15 | CATSRDGTGDTEAFF | TGTGCCACCAGCAGAGACGGGACAGGGGACACTGAAGCTTTCTTT
TRBJ2-2 | . | 11 | many | TRBV20-1 | CSATTDGELFF | TGCAGTGCCACGACAGACGGGGAGCTGTTTTTT
TRBJ1-2 | . | 14 | few | TRBV7-2 | CASSLWGEGNGYTF | TGTGCCAGCAGCCTCTGGGGGGAGGGGAACGGCTACACCTTC
TRBJ1-1 | . | 16 | few | TRBV4-3 | CASSQEEGDENTEAFF | TGCGCCAGCAGCCAAGAGGAGGGGGACGAGAACACTGAAGCTTTCTTT
TRBJ2-2 | . | 13 | many | TRBV12-3/TRBV12-4 | CASSLRATGELFF | TGTGCCAGCAGTTTAAGGGCCACCGGGGAGCTGTTTTTT
TRBJ1-1 | . | 12 | many | TRBV20-1 | CSASFRGREAFF | TGCAGTGCTAGTTTTAGGGGGAGAGAAGCTTTCTTT
TRBJ2-3 | TRBD2 | 13 | few | TRBV7-6 | CASSGSGTDTQYF | TGTGCCAGCAGCGGTAGCGGGACAGATACGCAGTATTTT
TRBJ2-3 | . | 12 | many | TRBV20-1 | CSARGSTDTQYF | TGCAGTGCTAGAGGGAGCACAGATACGCAGTATTTT
TRBJ2-7 | . | 11 | many | TRBV5-5 | CASTDSYEQYF | TGTGCCAGCACGGACAGCTACGAGCAGTACTTC
TRBJ1-5 | TRBD1 | 15 | many | TRBV5-1 | CASSPTGTLNQPQHF | TGCGCCAGCAGCCCGACAGGGACACTTAATCAGCCCCAGCATTTT
TRBJ1-4 | . | 13 | many | TRBV4-1 | CASSLTLREKLFF | TGCGCCAGCAGCCTTACGCTCAGGGAAAAACTGTTTTTT
TRBJ1-5 | . | 16 | few | TRBV7-8 | CASSFEWVSGGQPQHF | TGTGCCAGCAGCTTCGAGTGGGTCTCCGGGGGACAGCCCCAGCATTTT
TRBJ2-1 | TRBD1 | 15 | many | TRBV27 | CASGRQGATYNEQFF | TGTGCCAGCGGGCGACAGGGGGCAACCTACAATGAGCAGTTCTTC
TRBJ1-5 | . | 13 | many | TRBV5-8 | CASTEGRGQPQHF | TGTGCCAGCACCGAGGGGCGGGGACAGCCCCAGCATTTT
TRBJ2-3 | . | 14 | . | TRBV7-2 | CASSLFLRTDTQYF | TGTGCCAGCAGCTTATTTCTCCGCACAGATACGCAGTATTTT
TRBJ2-1 | . | 10 | many | TRBV6-2/TRBV6-3 | CASGRDLEFF | TGTGCCAGCGGCCGGGACTTAGAATTCTTC
TRBJ2-7 | TRBD1 | 14 | . | TRBV27 | CASSLRQGEYEQYF | TGTGCCAGCAGCCTCAGACAGGGGGAATACGAGCAGTACTTC
TRBJ2-1 | . | 12 | few | TRBV30 | CAWSTVVNEQFF | TGTGCCTGGAGCACAGTAGTCAATGAGCAGTTCTTC
TRBJ2-1 | . | 12 | many | TRBV5-6 | CASSWDHDEQFF | TGTGCCAGCAGCTGGGACCACGACGAGCAGTTCTTC
TRBJ1-2 | TRBD1 | 14 | many | TRBV12-3/TRBV12-4 | CASRGQGEGYGYTF | TGTGCCAGCAGGGGACAGGGGGAGGGCTATGGCTACACCTTC
TRBJ2-2 | . | 15 | many | TRBV5-1 | CASSSDSPSTGELFF | TGCGCCAGCAGCTCTGATTCCCCCAGCACCGGGGAGCTGTTTTTT
TRBJ2-7 | . | 14 | few | TRBV7-8 | CASSLIGQTYEQYF | TGTGCCAGCAGCTTAATTGGGCAGACCTACGAGCAGTACTTC
TRBJ2-1 | . | 15 | many | TRBV29-1 | CSGGTLITRENEQFF | TGCAGCGGCGGGACACTTATTACGAGGGAGAATGAGCAGTTCTTC
TRBJ1-2 | TRBD1 | 18 | many | TRBV12-3/TRBV12-4 | CASSFQRGDRGSSYGYTF | TGTGCCAGCAGTTTTCAGAGGGGCGACAGGGGCAGTTCCTATGGCTACACCTTC
TRBJ2-5 | TRBD2 | 19 | . | TRBV14 | CASSQDHTTSGEQQETQYF | TGTGCCAGCAGCCAAGATCATACTACTAGCGGAGAACAACAAGAGACCCAGTACTTC
TRBJ2-5 | . | 15 | many | TRBV6-5 | CASSYPGASAETQYF | TGTGCCAGCAGTTACCCCGGTGCTAGCGCTGAGACCCAGTACTTC
TRBJ2-7 | . | 15 | many | TRBV20-1 | CSARDWGSFSYEQYF | TGCAGTGCTAGAGATTGGGGGTCTTTTTCCTACGAGCAGTACTTC
TRBJ1-5 | . | 18 | . | TRBV2 | CTCSLEGPPVGSNQPQHF | TGTACCTGCAGTTTAGAGGGGCCTCCTGTTGGGAGCAATCAGCCCCAGCATTTT
TRBJ2-3 | . | 12 | many | TRBV10-3 | CAISVDADTQYF | TGTGCCATCAGTGTAGATGCGGATACGCAGTATTTT
TRBJ2-1 | TRBD2 | 15 | many | TRBV20-1 | CSAFWASGRTDEQFF | TGCAGTGCTTTTTGGGCTAGCGGGAGGACCGATGAGCAGTTCTTC
TRBJ1-1 | . | 16 | few | TRBV7-7 | CAGSFPLGDSGSEAFF | TGTGCTGGCAGCTTCCCGTTAGGAGACAGCGGCTCGGAAGCTTTCTTT
TRBJ2-2 | TRBD2 | 16 | many | TRBV20-1 | CSAIDSGSADTGELFF | TGCAGTGCTATAGACAGCGGGAGCGCGGACACCGGGGAGCTGTTTTTT
TRBJ1-2 | TRBD1 | 16 | many | TRBV5-1 | CASRPYPGQINYGYTF | TGCGCCAGCAGACCGTATCCGGGACAGATTAACTATGGCTACACCTTC
TRBJ1-6 | . | 16 | many | TRBV20-1 | CSARAVELGVNSPLHF | TGCAGTGCTAGAGCGGTAGAGCTCGGAGTAAATTCACCCCTCCACTTT
TRBJ2-3 | . | 14 | many | TRBV5-5 | CASSLGPGSDTQYF | TGTGCCAGCAGCTTGGGGCCAGGATCAGATACGCAGTATTTT
TRBJ2-5 | TRBD2 | 15 | few | TRBV20-1 | CCARDQREGSETQYF | TGCTGTGCTAGAGACCAGCGGGAGGGTTCAGAGACCCAGTACTTC
TRBJ2-3 | TRBD2 | 18 | many | TRBV11-2 | CASSLDRGLAEHTDTQYF | TGTGCCAGCAGCTTAGATCGGGGACTAGCGGAACACACAGATACGCAGTATTTT
TRBJ2-2 | . | 15 | many | TRBV6-5 | CASSYRAANTGELFF | TGTGCCAGCAGTTACCGGGCCGCGAACACCGGGGAGCTGTTTTTT
TRBJ2-2 | TRBD1 | 15 | many | TRBV5-1 | CASSLEGGLTGELFF | TGCGCCAGCAGCTTGGAAGGGGGCTTAACCGGGGAGCTGTTTTTT
TRBJ2-7 | . | 14 | many | TRBV7-2 | CASSRPGLGYEQYF | TGTGCCAGCAGCCGGCCGGGACTCGGCTACGAGCAGTACTTC
TRBJ1-2 | . | 16 | many | TRBV10-3 | CAISESTGDPGEGYTF | TGTGCCATCAGTGAGTCGACGGGGGACCCGGGAGAGGGCTACACCTTC
TRBJ1-2 | TRBD1 | 16 | many | TRBV7-2 | CASSSNRGRKNYGYTF | TGTGCCAGCAGCTCAAACAGGGGGCGAAAGAACTATGGCTACACCTTC
TRBJ1-2 | TRBD1 | 15 | many | TRBV20-1 | CSARDAGQGDYGYTF | TGCAGTGCTAGAGATGCAGGACAGGGCGACTATGGCTACACCTTC
TRBJ2-2 | TRBD1 | 13 | many | TRBV24-1 | CATGQGTAGELFF | TGTGCCACCGGACAGGGAACGGCCGGGGAGCTGTTTTTT
TRBJ2-5 | . | 14 | many | TRBV7-9 | CASSFPRAGETQYF | TGTGCCAGCAGCTTTCCCAGGGCTGGCGAGACCCAGTACTTC
TRBJ2-4 | . | 16 | many | TRBV12-3/TRBV12-4 | CASSPGTTKAKNIQYF | TGTGCCAGCAGTCCGGGGACAACGAAAGCCAAAAACATTCAGTACTTC